This T cell receptor beta chain was recorded in a study of identical twins listed by TCRdb under 2016. Study-wide context: The study deep-sequenced TCR alpha and beta repertoires from monozygotic twins, unrelated adults of various ages and cord blood to test whether fetal clonotypes persist. Replicate twin experiments were performed at different times using different library preparation protocols to rule out contamination. Results the study describes overall, beyond this receptor: Zero-insertion analyses could be partly confounded by invariant T cells such as MAIT and iNKT, though diverse VJ usage argued against such confounding for most clonotypes. Because the same donors could not be followed over many years, the conclusions depended on cross-sectional statistical analysis. Compared with coincidental sharing between unrelated individuals, an excess of low generation-probability sequences was observed among out-of-frame TCR alpha sequences shared between twins. Out-of-frame TCR alpha sharing in monozygotic twins was systematically underestimated by recombination models, whereas sharing between unrelated individuals was in agreement with the recombination models. Excess twin sharing in beta out-of-frame sequences was weaker because fewer shared sequences lowered the signal-to-noise ratio. Fewer insertions were carried by abundant cord blood beta clonotypes; a weaker similar trend was observed in young adult naive repertoires, while no such trend was observed in memory repertoires.

The V end gives up 6 bases and the J end 11 bases, leaving 23 bases in the junction not matched to a gene. Inclusive of the bounding cysteine and phenylalanine, the CDR3 is 16 residues long. This entry keeps only the CDR3 DNA: 48 bases, framed from base 1. Sequences DFQATT (CDR1) and SNEGSKA (CDR2) are obtained from the germline V gene (reference sequence). This clonotype was counted only a few times. The target of this receptor is not known. Qualities for individual bases were not recorded, and no much larger clone is one base off. Library method: 5' RACE. For sequencing, an Illumina HiSeq 2000 was employed. A universal primer binding site was introduced by template switching, and a unique molecular identifier was present in the final cDNA, enabling accurate counting of TCR cDNA molecules. First-strand cDNA for TCR alpha and beta chains was synthesized from specific primers in the conserved constant-segment region. Each cDNA library was double barcoded, with a SMART-Mk sample barcode plus Illumina barcodes, to control for contamination. TruSeq adapter sequences, together with Illumina sample barcodes, were added in two successive PCR steps. Sequencing of the TCR alpha and beta cDNA libraries was done on the Illumina HiSeq platform using custom primers. Turning to the authors' computational methods: Unique molecular identifiers were extracted from raw reads with MiGEC, and CDR3 positions were determined with MiXCR. For each individual, recombination models were inferred using an EM algorithm with the repgenHMM and IGoR tools. The analysis of shared clonotypes was done with the tcR package in R, with sharing normalized by the product of cloneset sizes. Out-of-frame nonproductive sequences were analyzed to study raw recombination free of thymic and clonal selection effects. The public reads were reprocessed in TCRdb via fastp at Q25 and MiXCR, keeping in-frame beta chains. Records with the same CDR3 protein are collapsed into one entry carrying the most frequent genes and DNA. These V and J calls originate from TCRdb's pipeline instead of the authors' own analysis. The sample data list around 220,000 distinct CDR3 sequences, and about 14% of these were observed just once. 7% to 9% of the sample is taken by the ten largest.

Only healthy Caucasian donors were included. Miltenyi CD45RO+ enrichment and human naive T-cell isolation kits were used to isolate memory (CD45RO+) and naive T cells from PBMC. The receptor's source is a young woman in good health. Sequencing was performed on memory (CD45RO+) T cells sorted from blood. The cell subset or site label of this sample denotes: CD45RO+ enriched T cells. The chain uses TRBV20-1 and TRBJ2-5, with 8 central nucleotides matching TRBD2. This receptor has the CDR3 CSAQIAGRLPLVSQYF. Here is the DNA: TGCAGTGCCCAGATAGCGGGACGTCTCCCTCTAGTTTCTCAGTACTTC.